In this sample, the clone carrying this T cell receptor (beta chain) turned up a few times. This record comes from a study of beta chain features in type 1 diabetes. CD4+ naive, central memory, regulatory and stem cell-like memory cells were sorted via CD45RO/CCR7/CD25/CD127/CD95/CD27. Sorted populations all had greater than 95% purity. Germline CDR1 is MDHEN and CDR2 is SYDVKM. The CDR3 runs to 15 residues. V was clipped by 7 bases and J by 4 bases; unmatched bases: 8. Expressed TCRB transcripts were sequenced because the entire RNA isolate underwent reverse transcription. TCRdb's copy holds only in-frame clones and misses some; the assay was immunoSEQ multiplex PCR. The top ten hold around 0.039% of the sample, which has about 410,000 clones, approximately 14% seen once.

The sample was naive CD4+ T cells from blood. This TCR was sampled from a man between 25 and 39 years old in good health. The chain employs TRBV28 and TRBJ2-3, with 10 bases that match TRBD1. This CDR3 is CASTARDRGPDTQYF. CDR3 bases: TGTGCCAGCACAGCGAGGGACAGGGGCCCAGATACGCAGTATTTT. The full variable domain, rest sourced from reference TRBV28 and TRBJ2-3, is DVKVTQSSRYLVKRTGEKVFLECVQDMDHENMFWYRQDPGLGLRLIYFSYDVKMKEKGDIPEGYSVSREKKERFSLILESASTNQTSMYLCASTARDRGPDTQYFGPGTRLTVL.